This entry lists 28 T cell receptor beta chains sequenced from one sample in a study of CD8 T cells in Susac syndrome. RNA, at 0.5 to 1 ug, was reverse transcribed with random hexamers. Each CDR3 protein is one row after TCRdb ran MiXCR on the immunoSEQ multiplex PCR reads. The sample shows some 110,000 distinct CDR3 sequences, 85% to 95% of them seen only once. Input material: CD4+ T cells from PBMCs. All receptors derive from a human donor with multiple sclerosis.

The chain has TRBV29-1 and TRBJ2-5; 9 positions match TRBD2. The CDR3 loop spans 13 amino acids. The junction had 6 bases not matched to a gene; V was cut back by 6 bases and J by 4 bases. In germline, CDR1 is SQVTM, CDR2 ANQGSEA. CDR3: CSVLVAGVETQYF. CDR3 sequence (DNA): TGCAGCGTCCTTGTAGCGGGGGTAGAGACCCAGTACTTC.

The chain has TRBV7-3 and TRBJ2-2; 7 nucleotides align to TRBD1. V dropped 7 bases and J dropped 6; count of bases not matched to a gene: 11. The CDR3 contains 15 residues. CDR1 and CDR2 (germline): SGHTA, FQGTGA. For the CDR3, the DNA is TGTGCCAGCACCAACAATCCGGGACAGTCCGGGGAGCTGTTTTTT. Its translation: CASTNNPGQSGELFF.

The chain joins TRBV9 to TRBJ2-7; tentatively, D is TRBD1 (5 bases). V was pared by 3 bases and J by 3 bases, with 25 bases between. CDR1 is SGDLS, CDR2 YYNGEE, per germline. The CDR3 runs to 18 residues. The CDR3 loop reads CASSATKGAGLINYEQYF. In DNA form, the CDR3 reads TGTGCCAGCAGCGCCACCAAAGGGGCTGGTCTCATTAACTACGAGCAGTACTTC.

This clonotype was observed a single time. The chain recombines TRBV6-1 with TRBJ1-4, with unresolved D. The CDR3 totals 15 residues. Trimming cost V 1 base and J 0 bases, with 6 bases left between them. From germline, CDR1 is MNHNS and CDR2 SASEGT. The CDR3 reads CASSEGSATNEKLFF. The CDR3 DNA is TGTGCCAGCAGTGAAGGGTCTGCAACTAATGAAAAACTGTTTTTT.

Here the CDR3 reads CASSQYRDRGHEQYF. The CDR3 DNA sequence: TGTGCCAGCAGCCAATACCGGGACAGGGGACACGAGCAGTACTTC. J is TRBJ2-7 and V is TRBV14, with TRBD1 matching 10 bases. Per the germline V gene, CDR1 is SGHDN and CDR2 is FVKESK. Trimming removed 2 bases from V and 5 bases from J; junction bases left unmatched: 6. There are 15 residues in the CDR3.

This clonotype was counted once. V is TRBV20-1 and J is TRBJ2-5, with 9 bases identical to TRBD2. This CDR3 has 15 amino acids. The germline CDR1 and CDR2 sequences are DFQATT and SNEGSKA (reference sequence). The V and J ends lost 5 bases and 7 bases, in that order; junction bases with no gene match: 14. The CDR3 DNA is TGCAGTGCTCCGTCTAGCGGGGCCCTTCATGGGACCCAGTACTTC. It specifies CSAPSSGALHGTQYF.

In its sample, this clonotype was seen once. The chain links TRBV5-1 to TRBJ2-7, with D unresolved. The CDR3 has 13 amino acids. Trimming left V 4 bases short and J 3 bases short, with 11 bases between. Germline lookup yields CDR1 SGHRS and CDR2 YFSETQ. The DNA of the CDR3 is TGCGCCAGCAGCCCTGATGGTTACTACGAGCAGTACTTC. It specifies CASSPDGYYEQYF.

The V gene is TRBV20-1, the J gene TRBJ2-3; D is undetermined. The CDR3 consists of 12 residues. V gave up 8 bases and J gave up 4 bases, with 13 bases separating them. Germline V gene data show CDR1 as DFQATT and CDR2 as SNEGSKA (reference sequence). For the CDR3, the DNA is TGCAGTTTATTTGGCCCCCCAGATACGCAGTATTTT. Translated: CSLFGPPDTQYF.

CDR3 in amino acids: CASSRQSDQPQHF. Written as DNA, the CDR3 is TGTGCCAGCAGTCGACAGAGCGATCAGCCCCAGCATTTT. V and J are TRBV3-1 and TRBJ1-5; TRBD1 is a possible D gene (5 bases). CDR3 size: 13 residues. Germline V gene sequence: CDR1 LGHDT, CDR2 YNNKEL (reference sequence). V lost 6 bases and J lost 5, with 11 bases in between.

J is TRBJ1-6 and V is TRBV6-5, with TRBD1 as a possible D gene (5 bases). Trimming left V 7 bases short and J 4 bases short, with 11 bases between. CDR3 length: 14 residues. CDR1 is MNHEY, CDR2 SVGAGI, per germline. The CDR3 sequence is CASTRDFYNSPLHF. The CDR3 DNA is TGTGCCAGCACTAGGGACTTTTATAATTCACCCCTCCACTTT.

The V gene is TRBV4-1, the J gene TRBJ1-1; 7 nucleotides align to TRBD1. V was pared by 4 bases and J by 4 bases, with 3 bases of the junction left unmatched. The CDR3 runs to 13 residues. Germline V gene lookup returns CDR1 MGHRA and CDR2 YSYEKL. CDR3 protein: CASSRGTATEAFF. The CDR3, as DNA: TGCGCCAGCAGCCGTGGGACAGCCACTGAAGCTTTCTTT.

The J gene is TRBJ2-7, the V gene TRBV7-9, with 7 positions matching TRBD2. CDR1 SEHNR and CDR2 FQNEAQ come from the germline V gene (reference sequence). Trimming removed 3 bases from V and 9 bases from J; junction bases left unmatched: 5. The CDR3 is 12 amino acids. For the CDR3, the DNA is TGTGCCAGCAGCTTGGGGGAGGGACGGCAGTACTTC. The encoded protein is CASSLGEGRQYF.

The CDR3 loop reads CASSQDRPQGNTEAFF. The CDR3 bases are TGTGCCAGCAGCCAGGACAGGCCGCAAGGGAACACTGAAGCTTTCTTT. This chain uses TRBV6-6 with TRBJ1-1, with 7 bases that match TRBD1. This CDR3 is built from 16 residues. Germline trimming cut 6 bases from V and 1 base from J; bases unmatched to any gene: 11. The V gene's germline CDR1 is MNHNY and CDR2 SVGAGI (reference sequence).

V and J are TRBV2 and TRBJ2-5, with 8 bases aligning to TRBD2. This CDR3 has 14 residues. The V and J ends lost 7 bases and 6 bases, in that order; junction bases with no gene match: 10. Germline V gene data show CDR1 as SNHLY and CDR2 as FYNNEI. CDR3 residues: CASKGGGPTQTQYF. Here the CDR3 DNA reads TGTGCCAGCAAAGGCGGGGGGCCTACCCAGACCCAGTACTTC.

This chain links TRBV7-3 with TRBJ1-2; possibly TRBD1 for D (5 bases). This CDR3 contains 13 residues. Germline V gene sequence: CDR1 SGHTA, CDR2 FQGTGA. Trimming left V 3 bases short and J 10 bases short, with 15 bases between. DNA for the CDR3: TGTGCCAGCAGCTTGGGACGGAATGCTAACTACACCTTC. This encodes CASSLGRNANYTF.

CDR3 region: CASIRDSINSPLHF. The CDR3 DNA is TGTGCCAGCATACGGGACAGCATTAATTCACCCCTCCACTTT. The chain combines TRBV2 with TRBJ1-6; 7 bases agree with TRBD1. CDR3 length: 14 amino acids. Per the germline V gene, CDR1 is SNHLY and CDR2 is FYNNEI. Losses at the gene ends were 7 bases for V and 6 bases for J; bases not matched to a gene: 6.

The chain has TRBV7-9 and TRBJ1-3; D uncertain. Trimming stripped 6 bases from V and 0 bases from J, with 6 bases between. The germline V gene has CDR1 SEHNR and CDR2 FQNEAQ (reference sequence). The CDR3 runs 13 residues. CDR3 coding DNA: TGTGCCAGCAGTACATACTCTGGAAACACCATATATTTT. Its protein product is CASSTYSGNTIYF.

This chain joins TRBV4-2 and TRBJ2-1, with D tentatively TRBD2 (5 bases). Germline CDR1 LGHNA, CDR2 YNFKEQ. V shed 4 bases and J shed 6 bases, with 16 bases lying between them. This CDR3 comprises 15 residues. CDR3 region: CASSPRPASPNEQFF. The DNA for the CDR3 is TGTGCCAGCAGCCCAAGGCCGGCTAGCCCCAATGAGCAGTTCTTC.

V and J are TRBV20-1 and TRBJ2-4, with 8 bases fitting TRBD2. The CDR3 has 17 amino acids. Germline V gene lookup returns CDR1 DFQATT and CDR2 SNEGSKA (reference sequence). Unmatched junction bases numbered 13, after V lost 6 bases and J lost 0 bases. This chain's CDR3 is CSAFRASGLLAKNIQYF. DNA of the CDR3: TGCAGTGCCTTCAGGGCTAGCGGGTTATTAGCCAAAAACATTCAGTACTTC.

DNA of the CDR3: TGTGCCTGGGGCCGACTAGCGGGGACCCTCCAGCAGTTCTTC. It is translated as CAWGRLAGTLQQFF. The chain is built from TRBV30 and TRBJ2-1, with TRBD2 matching 11 bases. The V gene's germline CDR1 is GTSNPN and CDR2 SVGIG (reference sequence). With V trimmed by 5 bases and J by 11 bases, 11 bases remained unmatched. The CDR3 length is 14 residues. The full variable domain, rest sourced from reference TRBV30 and TRBJ2-1, is SQTIHQWPATLVQPVGSPLSLECTVEGTSNPNLYWYRQAAGRGLQLLFYSVGIGQISSEVPQNLSASRPQDRQFILSSKKLLLSDSGFYLCAWGRLAGTLQQFFGPGTRLTVL.

This chain uses TRBV20-1 with TRBJ2-7; 10 bases are shared with TRBD1. This CDR3 is 13 amino acids long. Trimming took 3 bases from V and 3 from J; bases not matched to a gene: 2. Germline loops: CDR1 DFQATT, CDR2 SNEGSKA (reference sequence). CDR3 protein: CSASGTGVYEQYF. The CDR3 DNA follows: TGCAGTGCTAGCGGGACAGGGGTCTACGAGCAGTACTTC.

The chain couples TRBV6-6 to TRBJ1-5, with D uncertain. The CDR3 has 15 residues. Germline CDR1 is MNHNY and CDR2 is SVGAGI (reference sequence). V was cut by 3 bases and J by 2 bases, with 11 bases left in between. This CDR3 reads CASSYGRAGNQPQHF. The CDR3 coding sequence is TGTGCCAGCAGTTATGGGAGGGCGGGCAATCAGCCCCAGCATTTT.

This chain uses TRBV3-1 with TRBJ2-7, with TRBD1 identical over 7 bases. Germline loops: CDR1 LGHDT, CDR2 YNNKEL (reference sequence). This CDR3 contains 13 residues. The V gene end was trimmed by 7 bases and the J gene end by 3 bases; junction bases not matched to a gene: 6. CDR3 DNA sequence: TGTGCCAGCAAATCACAGGGGCACTACGAGCAGTACTTC. Protein sequence: CASKSQGHYEQYF.

The chain is built from TRBV6-5 and TRBJ1-2; TRBD1 matches 7 bases. CDR3 size: 12 residues. CDR1 and CDR2 (germline): MNHEY, SVGAGI. Trimming cost V 6 bases and J 8 bases; bases outside gene matches: 6. The CDR3 is CASRSQGMGYTF. CDR3 nucleotide sequence: TGTGCCAGCAGGTCACAGGGGATGGGCTACACCTTC.

This chain links TRBV18 with TRBJ1-5; 7 bases match TRBD1. Per the germline V gene, CDR1 is KGHSH and CDR2 is LQKENI. Germline trimming cut 3 bases from V and 4 bases from J; bases unmatched to any gene: 6. The CDR3 is 15 residues long. Written as DNA, the CDR3 is TGTGCCAGCTCACCCGCGACAGGGTGGAATCAGCCCCAGCATTTT. Its protein is CASSPATGWNQPQHF.

J is TRBJ2-7 and V is TRBV7-2, with a possible D match to TRBD1 (5 bases). CDR3 length: 15 amino acids. Germline V gene lookup returns CDR1 SGHTA and CDR2 FQGNSA. V lost 3 bases and J 2 bases, leaving 14 bases between the germline ends. The CDR3: CASSLDPTAPYEQYF. CDR3 DNA: TGTGCCAGCAGCTTGGACCCGACAGCGCCCTACGAGCAGTACTTC.

This chain connects TRBV20-1 to TRBJ1-2; TRBD1 might be the D (5 bases). Germline CDR1 is DFQATT and CDR2 is SNEGSKA (reference sequence). This CDR3 comprises 13 residues. V was pared by 4 bases and J by 4 bases, with 13 bases between. CDR3 bases: TGCAGTGCTATAGGAGGGGTTGGCTATGGCTACACCTTC. The encoded protein is CSAIGGVGYGYTF.

This clonotype occurred once. The rearrangement links TRBV6-1 to TRBJ1-1, with 7 bases that match TRBD1. CDR3 length: 14 residues. Germline assignment: CDR1 MNHNS and CDR2 SASEGT. Losses at the gene ends were 6 bases for V and 3 bases for J; bases not matched to a gene: 7. CDR3 region: CASRRQGLDTEAFF. The CDR3, as DNA: TGTGCCAGCAGACGACAGGGTTTGGACACTGAAGCTTTCTTT.